This record covers a single T cell receptor (beta chain). Antigen unknown. Trimming shortened V by 4 bases and J by 5 bases, and 7 bases separated the two germline ends. This CDR3 comprises 11 residues. Per germline, CDR1 DFQATT and CDR2 SNEGSKA (reference sequence). These data originate in a study of shared clonotypes between healthy human individuals. Study observations and caveats: Sharing across four donors was seen in around 5.1% of naive CD4 clonotypes. As a rule, naive subsets had a larger estimated richness than memory subsets.

Assay: immunoSEQ multiplex PCR; the TCRdb copy retains only in-frame clones and omits some. Among 550,000 to 700,000 clones listed, 60% to 75% were seen once. This receptor was identified in a woman in her twenties or thirties in good health. Material for sequencing was memory CD4+ T cells sorted from blood. Regarding subset: CD45RA-negative fraction. The chain combines TRBV20-1 with TRBJ2-3; D not certain. The CDR3, as DNA: TGCAGTGCTACAAAACAAGATACGCAGTATTTT. It yields the protein CSATKQDTQYF.